This T cell receptor (beta chain) was identified during a study of T cells after yellow fever vaccination. J gave up 7 bases and V 5 bases, and 7 bases lay outside the gene matches. The CDR3 length is 13 residues. Germline V lookup: CDR1 SGHTA, CDR2 FQGNSA. TCRdb independently ran MiXCR on the 5' RACE reads; one entry per CDR3 protein. This table holds some 350,000 distinct CDR3 sequences, roughly 6.1% found once. This clonotype was found many times. What it binds is unknown. Study conclusions and caveats: Compared with primary, the secondary response was weaker and peaked at day 5, not 15. There was a small share of clonotypes that showed up in both the CD4 and CD8 compartments.

The receptor was derived from a man younger than 45 who received the YFV17D yellow fever vaccine. The source material was PBMCs, sampled 5 days after the yellow fever booster vaccination. J is TRBJ1-2 and V is TRBV7-2, with 7 bases lining up with TRBD1. DNA for the CDR3: TGTGCCAGCAGCACCGACAGGGTTGCTGGCTACACCTTC. Residues: CASSTDRVAGYTF.